The subject of this entry is one T cell receptor (beta chain). Its antigen is as yet unknown. This entry comes from a study of blood T cell dynamics during melanoma immunotherapy. Study-level findings and limits: PBMC repertoires of eventual disease-control patients split at W3 into clonality or diversity gains.

Assay used: immunoSEQ multiplex PCR; TCRdb lists only in-frame clones, some missing. The table lists approximately 15,000 clones, 80% to 95% of them singletons. Time point of the sample: week 3, after first cycle of checkpoint inhibitor. Sampling occurred pretreatment (T0) and at week 3 (W3), after cycle one of checkpoint blockade. Patients with prior systemic cancer treatment, concomitant immunosuppressants, or other active malignancies were excluded. Here the sequenced sample was blood, taken from a patient treated with checkpoint blockade. This TCR was sampled from a human donor with melanoma.

The CDR3 DNA reads TGTGCCAGCAGCTTAGCCCCTAGCGGGGTTTCTGAGCAGTTCTTC. Translated: CASSLAPSGVSEQFF. This sequence joins TRBV7-2 and TRBJ2-1, with 9 bases fitting TRBD2. The CDR3 loop spans 15 amino acids. Per the germline V gene, CDR1 is SGHTA and CDR2 is FQGNSA. V dropped 0 bases and J dropped 9; count of bases not matched to a gene: 6.